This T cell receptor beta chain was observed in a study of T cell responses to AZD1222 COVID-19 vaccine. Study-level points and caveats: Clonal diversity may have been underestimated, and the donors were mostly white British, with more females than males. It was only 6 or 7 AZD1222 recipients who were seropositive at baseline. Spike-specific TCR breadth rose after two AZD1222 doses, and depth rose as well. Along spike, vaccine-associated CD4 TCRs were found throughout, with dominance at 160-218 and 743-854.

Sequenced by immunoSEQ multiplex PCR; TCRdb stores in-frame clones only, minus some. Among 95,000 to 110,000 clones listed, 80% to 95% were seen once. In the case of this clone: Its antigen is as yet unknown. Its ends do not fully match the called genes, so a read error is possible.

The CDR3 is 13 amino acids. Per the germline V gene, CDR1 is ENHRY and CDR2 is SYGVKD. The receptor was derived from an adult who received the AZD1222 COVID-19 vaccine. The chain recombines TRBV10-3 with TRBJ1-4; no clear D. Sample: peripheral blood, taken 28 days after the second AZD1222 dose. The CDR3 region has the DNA TGTGCCATCAGCGAGTGGGAGGGCGAAAAACTGTTTTTT. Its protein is CAISEWEGEKLFF.